The 5 T cell receptor beta chains listed next were all sequenced from one sample in a study of blood T cells in healthy people across ages (dated by TCRdb to about 2015). The library relied on 5' RACE. Sequencing took place on an Illumina HiSeq 2500. A second PCR of roughly 6 to 12 cycles was run with a J-beta primer mix and a sample-barcoded 5' primer. The public reads were reprocessed in TCRdb via fastp at Q25 and MiXCR, keeping in-frame beta chains. Rows matching on CDR3 protein sequence are summarized as one entry with the most common DNA and genes. In all, the sample holds around 750,000 distinct CDR3 sequences, and 50% to 65% of those were seen once. The ten largest clones capture approximately 40% of the sample. The sequencing input was blood. The origin of the receptors is an elderly man in good health.

The gene calls are TRBV7-6 and TRBJ2-2; TRBD2 matches 13 bases. With 5 bases clipped from V and 10 bases from J, the junction kept 10 bases outside the gene matches. In germline, CDR1 is SGHVS, CDR2 FNYEAQ. The CDR3 length is 16 residues. The DNA for the CDR3 is TGTGCCAGCAGCCCCGGGGGACTAGCGGGGCAAATGGAGCTGTTTTTT. Its protein product is CASSPGGLAGQMELFF.

This rearrangement joins TRBV11-2 to TRBJ2-6; D possibly matches TRBD1 or TRBD2 (5 bases each). This CDR3 has 18 amino acids. Germline V gene sequence: CDR1 SGHAT, CDR2 FQNNGV. The V gene lost 1 base and the J gene lost 4 bases, with 17 bases spanning the gap. The DNA of the CDR3 is TGTGCCAGCAGCTTAGCAGGGAGCCATAGTTGGGGGGCCAACGTCCTGACTTTC. This codes for CASSLAGSHSWGANVLTF.

This clonotype was observed a handful of times. The CDR3 spells CASSQTGGAGGSYNEQFF. The CDR3 DNA reads TGTGCCAGCAGCCAAACAGGGGGCGCGGGGGGGTCCTACAATGAGCAGTTCTTC. The chain combines TRBV3-1 with TRBJ2-1; D is perhaps TRBD1 or TRBD2 (9 bases each). The germline V and J ends were trimmed by 2 bases and 1 base, with 18 bases remaining between them. CDR3 size: 18 residues. In germline, CDR1 is LGHDT, CDR2 YNNKEL (reference sequence).

This clonotype was counted a few times. The chain is built from TRBV7-2 and TRBJ2-1; the match to TRBD2 covers 8 bases. Trimming took 5 bases from V and 6 from J; bases not matched to a gene: 9. This CDR3 spans 15 amino acids. Germline V lookup: CDR1 SGHTA, CDR2 FQGNSA. CDR3 amino acids: CASSPGLGVGNEQFF. The CDR3 nucleotides are TGTGCCAGCAGCCCGGGACTAGGAGTCGGCAATGAGCAGTTCTTC.

CDR3 coding DNA: TGTGCCAGCATTATCGATTGGGGTAACACTGAAGCTTTCTTT. Protein sequence: CASIIDWGNTEAFF. This chain links TRBV2 with TRBJ1-1; D is ambiguous. Trimming removed 7 bases from V and 2 bases from J, with 14 bases in between. CDR1 SNHLY and CDR2 FYNNEI come from the germline V gene. CDR3 length: 14 residues.